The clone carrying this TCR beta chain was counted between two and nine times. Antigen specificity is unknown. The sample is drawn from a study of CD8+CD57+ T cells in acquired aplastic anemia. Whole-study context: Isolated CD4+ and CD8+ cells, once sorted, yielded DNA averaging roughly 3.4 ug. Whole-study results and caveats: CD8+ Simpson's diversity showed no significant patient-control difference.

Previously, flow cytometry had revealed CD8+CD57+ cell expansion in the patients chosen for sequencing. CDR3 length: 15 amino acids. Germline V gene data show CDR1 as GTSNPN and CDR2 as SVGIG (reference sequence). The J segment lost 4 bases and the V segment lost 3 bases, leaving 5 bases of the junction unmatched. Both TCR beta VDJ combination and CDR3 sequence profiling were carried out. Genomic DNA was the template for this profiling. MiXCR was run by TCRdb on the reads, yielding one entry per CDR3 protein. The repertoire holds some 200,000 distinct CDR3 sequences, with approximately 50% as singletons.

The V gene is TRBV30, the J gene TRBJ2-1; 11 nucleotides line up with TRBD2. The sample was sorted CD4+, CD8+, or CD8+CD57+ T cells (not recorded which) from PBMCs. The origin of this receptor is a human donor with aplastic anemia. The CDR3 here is CAWSGLAGPYNEQFF. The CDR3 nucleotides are TGTGCCTGGAGCGGACTAGCGGGCCCATACAATGAGCAGTTCTTC.